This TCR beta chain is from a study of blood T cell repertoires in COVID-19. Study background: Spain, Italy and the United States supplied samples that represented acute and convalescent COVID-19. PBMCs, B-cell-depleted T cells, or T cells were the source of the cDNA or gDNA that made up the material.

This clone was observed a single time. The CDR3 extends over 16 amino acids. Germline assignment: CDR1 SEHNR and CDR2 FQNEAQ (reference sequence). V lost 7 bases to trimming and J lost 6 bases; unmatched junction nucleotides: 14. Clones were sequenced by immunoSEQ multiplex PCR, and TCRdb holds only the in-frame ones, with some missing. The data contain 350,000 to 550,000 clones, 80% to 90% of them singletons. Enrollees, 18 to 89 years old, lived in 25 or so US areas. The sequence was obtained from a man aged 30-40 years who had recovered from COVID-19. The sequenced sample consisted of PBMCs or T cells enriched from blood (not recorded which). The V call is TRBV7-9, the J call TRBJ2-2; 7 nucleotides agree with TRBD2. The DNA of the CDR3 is TGTGCCAGCAAACCGCCCGGTGGGCTAGCGGCCGGGGAGCTGTTTTTT. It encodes CASKPPGGLAAGELFF.